This T cell receptor beta chain was captured in a study of sequential checkpoint blockade in melanoma. About the study: Randomization was 1:1 between first-line nivolumab→ipilimumab and ipilimumab→nivolumab. Each arm's sequence ended with maintenance nivolumab.

Treatment given: randomized to nivolumab then ipilimumab (arm A) or the reverse (arm B). No patient had prior DNA-damaging chemotherapy. From thawed PBMCs, live CD3+CD8+ cells negative for CD19 and CD56 were sorted. The CDR3 has 13 residues. The germline V gene encodes CDR1 SGHRS and CDR2 YFSETQ. Deletions cut 4 bases from V and 6 bases from J, with 11 bases between. Sequencing was performed with immunoSEQ multiplex PCR; in TCRdb, only in-frame clones are kept and a portion is missing. The sample comprises 18,000 or so clones, approximately 69% of which are singletons, and 15% to 20% rests with the top ten.

The chain links TRBV5-1 to TRBJ2-1; maybe TRBD2 (7 bases). Here the sequenced sample was CD8+ T cells sorted from blood (inferred from file names), taken from a patient given nivolumab and ipilimumab in sequence. The sequence derives from a human donor with melanoma. The CDR3 sequence is CASSGGGRNEQFF. CDR3 coding DNA: TGCGCCAGCAGCGGGGGGGGGCGCAATGAGCAGTTCTTC.